The T cell receptor (beta chain) under discussion was sequenced for a study of cytomegalovirus exposure and HLA in healthy donors. General study points: Through in vitro validation, a few CMV-associated chains were shown to be specific for CMV antigens. Analysis was carried out at a later point, and it linked a missense DCLRE1C variant to TCR beta V- and J-gene trimming. The study labeled 170 or so TCR beta chains cytomegalovirus-associated. In presence/absence analyses, roughly uniform sequencing depth across donors was assumed.

Researchers ran the PCR with 60 Vbeta and 13 Jbeta primers. Repertoires were generated with immunoSEQ multiplex PCR, while TCRdb's copy carries only in-frame clones and drops some. The table records approximately 290,000 clones, about 80% of them present only once. For this clone: What it binds is unknown.

This sequence was found in a girl aged 2 to 10 in good health and CMV-seronegative. The sequencing sample was made of PBMCs.

CDR3 in amino acids: CASSGQGTTEAFF. The CDR3, as DNA: TGTGCCAGCAGTGGGCAGGGTACCACTGAAGCTTTCTTT. This chain links TRBV2 with TRBJ1-1, with D maybe TRBD1 (5 bases). Germline V gene sequence: CDR1 SNHLY, CDR2 FYNNEI. V was cut by 4 bases and J by 4 bases, with 10 bases left in between. CDR3 size: 13 residues.